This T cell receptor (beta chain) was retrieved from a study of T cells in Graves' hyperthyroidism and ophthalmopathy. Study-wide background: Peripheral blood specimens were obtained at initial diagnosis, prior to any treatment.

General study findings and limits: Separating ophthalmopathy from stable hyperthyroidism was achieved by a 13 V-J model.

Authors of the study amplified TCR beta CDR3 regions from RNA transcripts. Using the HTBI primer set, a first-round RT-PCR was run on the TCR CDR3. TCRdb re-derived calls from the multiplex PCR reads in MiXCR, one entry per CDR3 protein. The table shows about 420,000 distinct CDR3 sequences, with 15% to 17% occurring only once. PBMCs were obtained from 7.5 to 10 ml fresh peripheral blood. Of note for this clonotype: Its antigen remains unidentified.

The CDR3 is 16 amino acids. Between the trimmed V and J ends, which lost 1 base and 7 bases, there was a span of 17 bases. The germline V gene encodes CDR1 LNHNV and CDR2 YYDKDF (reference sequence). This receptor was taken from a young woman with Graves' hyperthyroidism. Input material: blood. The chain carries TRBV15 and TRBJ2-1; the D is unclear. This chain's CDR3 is CATSRVPGSSDNEQFF. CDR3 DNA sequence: TGTGCCACCAGCAGAGTTCCAGGATCGTCCGATAATGAGCAGTTCTTC.